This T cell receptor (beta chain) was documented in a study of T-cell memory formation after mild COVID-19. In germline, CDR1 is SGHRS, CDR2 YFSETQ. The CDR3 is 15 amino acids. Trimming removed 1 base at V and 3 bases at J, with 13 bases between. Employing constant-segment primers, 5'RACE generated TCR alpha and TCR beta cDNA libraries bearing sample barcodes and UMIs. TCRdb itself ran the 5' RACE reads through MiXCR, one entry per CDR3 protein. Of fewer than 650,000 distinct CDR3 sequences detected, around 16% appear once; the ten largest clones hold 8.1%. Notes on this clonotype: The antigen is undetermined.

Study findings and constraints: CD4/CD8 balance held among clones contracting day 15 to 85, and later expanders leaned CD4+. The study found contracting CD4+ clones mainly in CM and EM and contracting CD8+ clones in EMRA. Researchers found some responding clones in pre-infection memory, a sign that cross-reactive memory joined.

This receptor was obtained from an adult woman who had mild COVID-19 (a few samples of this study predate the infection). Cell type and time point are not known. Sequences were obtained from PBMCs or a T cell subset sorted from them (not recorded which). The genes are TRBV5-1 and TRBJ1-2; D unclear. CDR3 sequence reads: CASSLRASGDYGYTF. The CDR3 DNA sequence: TGCGCCAGCAGCTTGAGGGCAAGTGGGGACTATGGCTACACCTTC.